This T cell receptor (beta chain) was observed in a study of CD8 T cells in ankylosing spondylitis. Study results and limitations: The study looked at matched synovial fluid samples from ankylosing spondylitis patients. Disease-linked clones were reported to be significantly enriched there. Past studies reported some motif variants in reactive arthritis synovial fluid and blood. Disease-linked clones displayed a CD8+ phenotype and appeared relatively rarely in peripheral blood.

Making use of molecular barcodes, quantitative 5'-RACE generated TCR beta libraries. A single record per CDR3 protein comes from TCRdb applying MiXCR to the 5' RACE reads. The table lists approximately 250,000 distinct CDR3 sequences, 10% to 13% of them singletons. CDR3 length: 15 amino acids. V gave up 0 bases and J gave up 1 base, with 10 bases separating them. Germline V gives CDR1 SGHRS, CDR2 YFSETQ. This clonotype was seen a handful of times. The antigen is undetermined. The sample consisted of blood, either unsorted or a sorted T cell fraction (not recorded which). The chain couples TRBV5-1 to TRBJ1-1; D is unclear. This TCR was sampled from a male donor with ankylosing spondylitis or in good health (not recorded which). CDR3 in amino acids: CASSLGWPTNTEAFF. CDR3 sequence (DNA): TGCGCCAGCAGCTTGGGATGGCCTACGAACACTGAAGCTTTCTTT.